This record looks at one T cell receptor beta chain sequence and its context. Its antigen is still unknown. Use of 60 Vbeta and 13 Jbeta primers characterized the PCR. Method: immunoSEQ multiplex PCR; TCRdb's copy keeps in-frame clones and lacks some. The sample has approximately 170,000 clones, around 75% seen once. The sample originates from a study of cytomegalovirus exposure and HLA in healthy donors. At the level of the study: Earlier, approximately 180 million T cells were analyzed, and about 120 million unique TCR beta sequences were found among them.

Study outcomes and limitations: Later work found most CMV-associated TCR beta chains apparently HLA-restricted. After further analysis at a later stage, 16,951 TCR beta sequences were associated with HLA alleles at 0.05 false discovery rate.

The sequenced sample was PBMCs. The sequence derives from a male donor in good health and CMV-seronegative.

CDR3 in amino acids: CASSYYRDRVETQYF. CDR3 in DNA: TGTGCCAGCAGCTATTACCGGGACAGGGTCGAGACCCAGTACTTC. The chain uses TRBV7-6 and TRBJ2-5; 9 positions match TRBD1. The CDR3 extends over 15 amino acids. Germline assignment: CDR1 SGHVS and CDR2 FNYEAQ. Trimming took 4 bases from V and 5 from J; bases not matched to a gene: 8.